The rows below give T cell receptor beta chains drawn from one sample of a study of CD8 T cells in ankylosing spondylitis. TCRdb independently ran MiXCR on the 5' RACE reads; one entry per CDR3 protein. Among over 100,000 distinct CDR3 sequences, roughly 11% were seen once, and the ten largest hold about 3.8%. Sequenced sample: blood, either unsorted or a sorted T cell fraction (not recorded which). The receptors stem from a female donor with ankylosing spondylitis or in good health (not recorded which). CDR3s include the opening cysteine and the closing phenylalanine or tryptophan. D genes are given only for firm matches. Where a row states a size, it is once, few, many or the class of an expanded clone; other rows omit it.

cdr3_aa,cdr3_nt,v_call,d_call,j_call,clone_size
CASSFYGNEQFF,TGTGCCAGCAGCTTTTATGGGAATGAGCAGTTCTTC,TRBV7-2,.,TRBJ2-1,many
CACRSDNTDTQYF,TGTGCCTGCAGGTCTGACAACACAGATACGCAGTATTTT,TRBV2,.,TRBJ2-3,many
CASSFDRVYGYTF,TGTGCCAGCAGTTTCGACAGGGTGTATGGCTACACCTTC,TRBV12-3/TRBV12-4,TRBD1,TRBJ1-2,many
CASSPGLAGINEQFF,TGTGCCAGCAGCCCCGGACTAGCGGGAATCAATGAGCAGTTCTTC,TRBV7-2,TRBD2,TRBJ2-1,many
CSAGDSYQETQYF,TGCAGTGCGGGGGACTCGTACCAAGAGACCCAGTACTTC,TRBV20-1,.,TRBJ2-5,few
CASSPDRPGANVLTF,TGTGCCAGCAGCCCAGACAGACCTGGGGCCAACGTCCTGACTTTC,TRBV11-2,.,TRBJ2-6,many
CAISDPDGQGGSNQPQHF,TGTGCCATCAGTGACCCCGACGGACAGGGCGGTAGCAATCAGCCCCAGCATTTT,TRBV10-3,TRBD1,TRBJ1-5,many
CASSLEASVGTEAFF,TGCGCCAGCAGCTTGGAGGCGTCAGTAGGCACTGAAGCTTTCTTT,TRBV5-1,.,TRBJ1-1,many
CSAREEANQPQHF,TGCAGTGCTAGAGAGGAGGCGAATCAGCCCCAGCATTTT,TRBV20-1,.,TRBJ1-5,many
CSARGEVLTPNYGYTF,TGCAGTGCTAGAGGAGAGGTGCTTACTCCTAACTATGGCTACACCTTC,TRBV20-1,.,TRBJ1-2,many
CASSPSPRENEQFF,TGTGCCAGCAGCCCTAGCCCCCGGGAGAATGAGCAGTTCTTC,TRBV12-3/TRBV12-4,.,TRBJ2-1,many
CASSTRGGLNSPLHF,TGTGCCAGCAGCACTAGGGGAGGACTTAATTCACCCCTCCACTTT,TRBV7-8,.,TRBJ1-6,many
CASRLRGTYGYTF,TGTGCCAGCAGGCTTCGGGGGACTTATGGCTACACCTTC,TRBV6-1,.,TRBJ1-2,many
CSARRSGGPQETQYF,TGCAGCGCCAGACGTAGCGGGGGACCACAAGAGACCCAGTACTTC,TRBV29-1,TRBD2,TRBJ2-5,many
CASSEDLQVAEAFF,TGTGCCAGCAGTGAAGACCTTCAGGTAGCTGAAGCTTTCTTT,TRBV6-1,.,TRBJ1-1,.
CSARVPGRNQPQHF,TGCAGTGCTAGGGTGCCGGGACGAAATCAGCCCCAGCATTTT,TRBV20-1,.,TRBJ1-5,many
CASSLGLGQIQETQYF,TGCGCCAGCAGCTTGGGATTGGGACAGATCCAAGAGACCCAGTACTTC,TRBV5-1,TRBD1,TRBJ2-5,many
CATSDRYRVPDEQFF,TGTGCCACCAGTGACAGATACAGGGTCCCCGATGAGCAGTTCTTC,TRBV24-1,.,TRBJ2-1,few
CSAPSTGLRTDTQYF,TGCAGTGCCCCATCCACAGGGCTTCGCACAGATACGCAGTATTTT,TRBV20-1,.,TRBJ2-3,many
CSASPRGGQRFSGYTF,TGCAGTGCGAGTCCTCGAGGTGGACAGCGATTCTCTGGCTACACCTTC,TRBV20-1,.,TRBJ1-2,.
CSAPLGSEQYF,TGCAGTGCCCCACTCGGTTCCGAGCAGTACTTC,TRBV20-1,.,TRBJ2-7,many
CASSLEAAGRGEKLFF,TGCGCCAGCAGCTTGGAGGCGGCAGGACGAGGGGAAAAACTGTTTTTT,TRBV5-1,.,TRBJ1-4,many
CASSEGRGLLRNEQFF,TGTGCCAGCAGTGAAGGGCGGGGTCTACTAAGAAATGAGCAGTTCTTC,TRBV6-1,.,TRBJ2-1,many
CSAGAQGNYGYTF,TGCAGTGCCGGAGCCCAGGGAAACTATGGCTACACCTTC,TRBV20-1,.,TRBJ1-2,many
CASSSQPRGAEAFF,TGTGCCAGCTCATCCCAGCCCCGGGGCGCTGAAGCTTTCTTT,TRBV18,.,TRBJ1-1,few
CASSVARGGGAFEQFF,TGTGCCAGCAGCGTAGCCCGGGGCGGGGGGGCTTTTGAGCAGTTCTTC,TRBV28,TRBD2,TRBJ2-1,.
CASSQGVSTDTQYF,TGTGCCAGCAGCCAGGGGGTTAGCACAGATACGCAGTATTTT,TRBV7-2,TRBD1,TRBJ2-3,many
CSVDEAQYSGANVLTF,TGCAGCGTTGATGAAGCCCAGTACTCTGGGGCCAACGTCCTGACTTTC,TRBV29-1,.,TRBJ2-6,many
CASSSRTGGFSNQPQHF,TGTGCCAGCAGCTCGAGGACAGGGGGCTTTAGCAATCAGCCCCAGCATTTT,TRBV13,TRBD1,TRBJ1-5,many
CASSSVGHEQYF,TGTGCCAGCAGCTCGGTAGGACACGAGCAGTACTTC,TRBV5-6,.,TRBJ2-7,.
CASSLGDPNQPQHF,TGTGCCAGCAGTTTAGGGGACCCAAATCAGCCCCAGCATTTT,TRBV27,.,TRBJ1-5,.
CASSYGQGRQPQHF,TGTGCCAGCAGCTACGGACAGGGGAGGCAGCCCCAGCATTTT,TRBV3-1,TRBD1,TRBJ1-5,many
CASSSARDRGGGELFF,TGTGCCAGCAGTTCCGCCCGGGACAGGGGAGGCGGGGAGCTGTTTTTT,TRBV12-3/TRBV12-4,TRBD1,TRBJ2-2,many
CASGLGHLYGYTF,TGTGCCAGTGGCCTGGGACACCTCTATGGCTACACCTTC,TRBV19,.,TRBJ1-2,many
CSASGEETQYF,TGCAGTGCTAGCGGAGAAGAGACCCAGTACTTC,TRBV20-1,.,TRBJ2-5,many
CASSGLTGADTQYF,TGTGCCAGCTCGGGACTAACGGGGGCAGATACGCAGTATTTT,TRBV7-6,TRBD2,TRBJ2-3,many
CASSETYRDTVAAIYEQYF,TGTGCCAGCAGCGAGACCTACCGGGACACCGTAGCGGCCATTTACGAGCAGTACTTC,TRBV7-9,.,TRBJ2-7,.
CASSRLTSLPTRETQYF,TGTGCCAGCAGCCGACTTACTAGCCTCCCTACTCGAGAGACCCAGTACTTC,TRBV7-6,.,TRBJ2-5,many
CASSGTGSYNEQFF,TGTGCCAGCAGTGGGACTGGCTCCTACAATGAGCAGTTCTTC,TRBV2,.,TRBJ2-1,many
CASASGFRQFF,TGTGCCAGTGCCTCTGGGTTCCGGCAGTTCTTC,TRBV6-5,.,TRBJ2-1,many
CASSQLLQETQYF,TGCGCCAGCAGCCAACTTTTACAAGAGACCCAGTACTTC,TRBV5-1,.,TRBJ2-5,many
CASSLGGTGAWEAFF,TGCGCCAGCAGCTTGGGGGGGACAGGCGCGTGGGAAGCTTTCTTT,TRBV5-1,TRBD1,TRBJ1-1,many
CASSLRLAGYNEQFF,TGTGCCAGCAGCTTACGACTAGCGGGTTACAATGAGCAGTTCTTC,TRBV7-9,TRBD2,TRBJ2-1,many
CASSFEGQGNEKLFF,TGTGCCAGCAGCTTTGAAGGACAGGGAAATGAAAAACTGTTTTTT,TRBV7-9,TRBD1,TRBJ1-4,many
CASSPRTSGNTGELFF,TGTGCCAGCAGCCCACGGACTAGCGGAAACACCGGGGAGCTGTTTTTT,TRBV14,TRBD2,TRBJ2-2,many
CAWRYGHVAEAFF,TGTGCCTGGAGGTACGGACATGTGGCTGAAGCTTTCTTT,TRBV30,.,TRBJ1-1,few
CSAELAGAISYNEQFF,TGCAGTGCTGAACTAGCGGGAGCTATCTCCTACAATGAGCAGTTCTTC,TRBV20-1,TRBD2,TRBJ2-1,many
CSARGLSTDTQYF,TGCAGTGCTAGAGGACTAAGCACAGATACGCAGTATTTT,TRBV20-1,.,TRBJ2-3,many
CASSFLGNYGYPF,TGTGCCAGCAGTTTCCTGGGAAACTATGGCTACCCCTTC,TRBV12-3/TRBV12-4,.,TRBJ1-2,.
CASSSGQGGTYEQYF,TGCGCCAGCAGTTCCGGACAGGGGGGTACCTACGAGCAGTACTTC,TRBV5-1,TRBD1,TRBJ2-7,many
CASSPGRDRGIEQYF,TGTGCCAGCAGCCCTGGAAGGGACAGGGGGATTGAGCAGTACTTC,TRBV21-1,.,TRBJ2-7,few
CSAQPARGPYSNQPQHF,TGCAGTGCTCAACCGGCCAGGGGCCCGTATAGCAATCAGCCCCAGCATTTT,TRBV20-1,.,TRBJ1-5,few